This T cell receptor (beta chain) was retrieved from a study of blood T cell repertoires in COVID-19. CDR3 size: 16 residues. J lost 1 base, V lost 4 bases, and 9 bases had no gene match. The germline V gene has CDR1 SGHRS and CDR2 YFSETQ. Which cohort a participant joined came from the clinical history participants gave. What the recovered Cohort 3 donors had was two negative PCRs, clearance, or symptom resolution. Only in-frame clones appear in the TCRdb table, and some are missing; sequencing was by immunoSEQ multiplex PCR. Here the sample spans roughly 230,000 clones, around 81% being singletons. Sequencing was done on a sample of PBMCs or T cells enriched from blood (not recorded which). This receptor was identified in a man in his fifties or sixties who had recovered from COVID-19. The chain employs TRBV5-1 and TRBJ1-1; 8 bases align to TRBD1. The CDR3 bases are TGCGCCAGCAGCATACCGACAGGGGTCCAGAACACTGAAGCTTTCTTT. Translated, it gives CASSIPTGVQNTEAFF.